This T cell receptor beta chain stems from a study of identical twins. General study findings and limits: Out-of-frame alpha sequences that twins shared showed excess low generation probability.

About this clonotype itself: Its antigen is still unknown.

A single record per CDR3 protein comes from TCRdb applying MiXCR to the 5' RACE reads. The top ten clones hold under 0.35% of a sample with 1,800,000 or so distinct CDR3 sequences, under 35% of them seen once. Healthy Caucasians alone served as donors. The clonotype originates from a newborn girl in good health. Sample: cord blood.

CDR3 sequence (DNA): TGCAGCGTCGGACTAGCGGGAGTTCCCTCCTACAATGAGCAGTTCTTC. Translation gives CSVGLAGVPSYNEQFF. V and J are TRBV29-1 and TRBJ2-1; 13 nucleotides line up with TRBD2. Unmatched junction bases numbered 5, after V lost 6 bases and J lost 0 bases. The CDR3 spans 16 residues. The germline CDR1 and CDR2 sequences are SQVTM and ANQGSEA.